This T cell receptor (beta chain) originates from a study of CD8 T cells in ankylosing spondylitis. Study outcomes and limitations: One TCR beta motif, made up of several highly homologous variants, appeared characteristic of ankylosing spondylitis blood. Disease-linked clones reportedly showed significant enrichment in matched ankylosing spondylitis synovial fluid.

V lost 2 bases, J lost 8 bases, and 8 bases stayed unmatched. The CDR3 has 14 amino acids. TCRdb redid the calling of the 5' RACE reads with MiXCR, one entry per CDR3 protein. The sample yields 200,000 to 250,000 distinct CDR3 sequences, more than 9% seen once. This clonotype came up many times. Its specificity is unknown. This chain connects TRBV12-3 or TRBV12-4 to TRBJ1-1, with TRBD1 matching 7 bases. Source material: blood, either unsorted or a sorted T cell fraction (not recorded which). This TCR came from a male donor with ankylosing spondylitis or in good health (not recorded which). The CDR3 sequence: CASSLRQGGGEAFF. Here the CDR3 DNA reads TGTGCCAGCAGTTTAAGACAGGGAGGGGGGGAAGCTTTCTTT.